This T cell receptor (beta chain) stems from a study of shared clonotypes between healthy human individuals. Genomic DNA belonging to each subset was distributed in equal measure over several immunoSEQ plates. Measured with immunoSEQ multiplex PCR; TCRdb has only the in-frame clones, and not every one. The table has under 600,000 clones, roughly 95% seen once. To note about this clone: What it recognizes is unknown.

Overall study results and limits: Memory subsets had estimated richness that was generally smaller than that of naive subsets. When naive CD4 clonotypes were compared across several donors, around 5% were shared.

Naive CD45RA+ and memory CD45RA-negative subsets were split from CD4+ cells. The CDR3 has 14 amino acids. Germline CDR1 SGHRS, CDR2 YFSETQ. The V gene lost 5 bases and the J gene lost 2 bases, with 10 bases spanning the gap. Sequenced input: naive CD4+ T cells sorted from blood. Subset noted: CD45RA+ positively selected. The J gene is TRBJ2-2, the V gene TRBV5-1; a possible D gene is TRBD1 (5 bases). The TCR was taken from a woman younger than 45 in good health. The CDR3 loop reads CASSMTANTGELFF. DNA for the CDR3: TGCGCCAGCAGTATGACAGCCAACACCGGGGAGCTGTTTTTT.